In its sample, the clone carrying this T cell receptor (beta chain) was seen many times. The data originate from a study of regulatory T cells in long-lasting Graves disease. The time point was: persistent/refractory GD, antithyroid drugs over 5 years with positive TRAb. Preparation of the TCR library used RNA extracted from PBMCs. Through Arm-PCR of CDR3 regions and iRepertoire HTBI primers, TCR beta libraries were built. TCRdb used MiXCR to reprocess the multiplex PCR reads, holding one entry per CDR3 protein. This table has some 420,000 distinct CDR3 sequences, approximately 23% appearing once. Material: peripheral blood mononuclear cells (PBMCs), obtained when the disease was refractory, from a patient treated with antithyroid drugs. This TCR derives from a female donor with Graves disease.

DNA for the CDR3: TGTGCCAGCAGCATGGGGATTAGCGTTGGCCAAGAGACCCAGTACTTC. Translated, it gives CASSMGISVGQETQYF. J is TRBJ2-5 and V is TRBV28; a weak D match, TRBD2 (5 bases). The germline gives CDR1 MDHEN, CDR2 SYDVKM. Between the trimmed V and J ends, which lost 6 bases and 1 base, there was a span of 18 bases. This CDR3 is 16 amino acids long.